One sample yielded the 18 T cell receptor beta chains listed below, sequenced in a study of T cells in Graves' hyperthyroidism and ophthalmopathy. Amplified regions were TCR beta CDR3 sequences from RNA transcripts. Carried out on the TCR CDR3, a first-round RT-PCR used the HTBI primer set. From the multiplex PCR reads, TCRdb called clonotypes with MiXCR, one entry per CDR3 protein. The data show fewer than 800,000 distinct CDR3 sequences, about a sixth seen once. What was sequenced was blood. The origin of the receptors is a man between 18 and 35 years old with Graves' hyperthyroidism.

This clonotype was seen only a few times. The chain links TRBV7-8 to TRBJ2-7; 10 bases map to TRBD2. Germline-derived CDR1 and CDR2 are SGHVS and FQNEAQ. J lost 2 bases, V lost 1 base, and 8 bases had no gene match. The CDR3 consists of 17 residues. The CDR3 loop is CASSLVSGLAAAYEQYF. The CDR3 bases are TGTGCCAGCAGCTTAGTTTCCGGACTAGCGGCAGCCTACGAGCAGTACTTC. Looking up the rest from reference TRBV7-8 and TRBJ2-7 gives the full variable domain: GAGVSQSPRYKVAKRGQDVALRCDPISGHVSLFWYQQALGQGPEFLTYFQNEAQLDKSGLPSDRFFAERPEGSVSTLKIQRTQQEDSAVYLCASSLVSGLAAAYEQYFGPGTRLTVT.

The sample holds many counts of this clonotype. The V gene is TRBV7-2, the J gene TRBJ2-7, with D unclear. In germline, CDR1 is SGHTA, CDR2 FQGNSA. Trimming removed 1 base at V and 2 bases at J, with 15 bases between. The CDR3 is 16 amino acids. This CDR3 reads CASSLGARNYPYEQYF. The CDR3 bases are TGTGCCAGCAGCTTAGGAGCCCGCAACTATCCCTACGAGCAGTACTTC.

This clonotype was picked up a small number of times. The genes are TRBV7-9 and TRBJ1-1; no clear D. The CDR3 length is 16 residues. CDR1 is SEHNR and CDR2 is FQNEAQ in the germline V gene (reference sequence). Deletions cut 5 bases from V and 0 bases from J, with 16 bases between. CDR3 nucleotide sequence: TGTGCCAGCAGCCCGCCGGGTACAGAACTGAACACTGAAGCTTTCTTT. Protein product: CASSPPGTELNTEAFF.

Regarding this clonotype: The final CDR3 position lacks the conserved phenylalanine or tryptophan, pointing to a likely read error. This chain links TRBV6-2 or TRBV6-3 with TRBJ2-3; either TRBD1 or TRBD2 may supply D (5 bases each). Per germline, CDR1 MNHEY and CDR2 SVGEGT. The V end lost 6 bases, the J end lost 2 bases, and 9 bases lay between the germline ends. The CDR3 is 13 amino acids. The CDR3 spells CASSQGTTDTQYL. The CDR3 nucleotides read TGTGCCAGCAGCCAAGGGACCACAGATACGCAGTATCTT.

This clonotype has ten or more counts. This chain uses TRBV28 with TRBJ2-1, with D perhaps matching TRBD1 or TRBD2 (7 bases each). V was cut by 10 bases and J by 6 bases, with 19 bases left in between. Germline values: CDR1 MDHEN, CDR2 SYDVKM. CDR3 length: 14 residues. The DNA for the CDR3 is TGTGCCACTGAGGGAGGGGGCGCAGGCAATGAGCAGTTCTTC. Its protein is CATEGGGAGNEQFF.

Many counts were recorded for this clonotype. The chain is built from TRBV19 and TRBJ1-1, with D perhaps matching TRBD1 (5 bases). Germline V gene data show CDR1 as LNHDA and CDR2 as SQIVND (reference sequence). V was clipped by 8 bases and J by 11 bases, with 18 bases between them. The CDR3 spans 12 residues. In DNA form, the CDR3 reads TGTGCCAGTGCCGTTGATAGGGGTACGGCTTTCTTT. Protein product: CASAVDRGTAFF.

This chain joins TRBV18 and TRBJ2-7, with TRBD2 as a possible D gene (6 bases). Trimming left V 8 bases short and J 6 bases short, with 17 bases between. There are 13 residues in the CDR3. CDR1 and CDR2 from the germline V gene are KGHSH and LQKENI. The CDR3 loop reads CASSLVYGGEQYF. The CDR3 DNA reads TGTGCCAGCAGCTTAGTTTACGGGGGCGAGCAGTACTTC.

This clonotype was counted between two and nine times. The rearrangement links TRBV28 to TRBJ1-2; D is ambiguous. Germline CDR1 is MDHEN and CDR2 is SYDVKM. V was clipped by 2 bases and J by 0 bases, with 10 bases between them. The CDR3 covers 15 residues. The CDR3 region is CASSLIRFTNYGYTF. The CDR3 DNA is TGTGCCAGCAGTTTAATAAGGTTCACTAACTATGGCTACACCTTC.

This clonotype came up many times. The chain joins TRBV6-2 or TRBV6-3 to TRBJ2-7; 7 positions match TRBD1. The J segment lost 3 bases and the V segment lost 7 bases, leaving 12 bases of the junction unmatched. The CDR3 runs 15 residues. CDR1 and CDR2 from the germline V gene are MNHEY and SVGEGT. CDR3 residues: CASTRDSAQFYEQYF. DNA of the CDR3: TGTGCCAGCACCCGGGACAGCGCCCAATTCTACGAGCAGTACTTC.

The CDR3 DNA reads as TGCAGTGCTAGAGATTTCGGGACAGCGCTGGTACAAGAGACCCAGTACTTC. Residues: CSARDFGTALVQETQYF. The rearrangement links TRBV20-1 to TRBJ2-5; 7 bases agree with TRBD1. After removal of 0 bases from V and 2 bases from J, the junction contained 12 bases not matched to a gene. This CDR3 region has 17 residues. CDR1 and CDR2 from the germline V gene are DFQATT and SNEGSKA (reference sequence).

This chain connects TRBV30 to TRBJ2-2; D ambiguous. Germline V gives CDR1 GTSNPN, CDR2 SVGIG (reference sequence). The CDR3 loop spans 13 amino acids. V was shortened by 1 base and J by 2 bases, with 5 bases between the two germline ends. The CDR3 sequence: CAWSAQNTGELFF. For the CDR3, the DNA is TGTGCCTGGAGTGCCCAAAACACCGGGGAGCTGTTTTTT.

The chain carries TRBV28 and TRBJ1-2; no clear D gene. The CDR3 length is 14 residues. The germline V gene encodes CDR1 MDHEN and CDR2 SYDVKM. Trimming removed 2 bases from V and 4 bases from J, with 11 bases in between. CDR3 sequence: CASSLPDASYGYTF. CDR3 in DNA: TGTGCCAGCAGTTTACCGGACGCAAGCTATGGCTACACCTTC.

This clonotype has ten or more counts. The chain is built from TRBV25-1 and TRBJ2-7, with TRBD1 as a possible D gene (6 bases). This CDR3 comprises 14 residues. Looked up from germline, CDR1 is MGHDK and CDR2 is SYGVNS. V dropped 1 base and J dropped 1 base, with 8 bases sitting between them. The CDR3 reads CASSEFDRSYEQYF. The DNA of the CDR3 is TGTGCCAGCAGTGAATTTGACAGGTCCTACGAGCAGTACTTC.

This clonotype was observed at least ten times. CDR3: CASSYGATSPYEQFF. The CDR3 nucleotides read TGTGCCAGCAGTTACGGGGCCACATCCCCATATGAGCAGTTCTTC. The V gene is TRBV28, the J gene TRBJ2-1; tentatively, D is TRBD1 or TRBD2 (5 bases each). The ends were cut back, 4 bases at V and 8 bases at J, with 18 bases in the middle. The germline V gene has CDR1 MDHEN and CDR2 SYDVKM. This CDR3 is built from 15 residues.

The rearrangement links TRBV6-2 or TRBV6-3 to TRBJ2-1; D possibly corresponds to TRBD1 (6 bases). This CDR3 comprises 17 residues. The V end was cut by 8 bases, the J end by 0 bases, with 20 bases between. CDR1 MNHEY and CDR2 SVGEGT come from the germline V gene. Written as DNA, the CDR3 is TGTGCCAGCGATCAGGGGTGGAGTCCAATCTCCTACAATGAGCAGTTCTTC. Translated, it gives CASDQGWSPISYNEQFF.

This clonotype has ten or more counts. This chain uses TRBV28 with TRBJ2-1; D may correspond to TRBD1 or TRBD2 (5 bases each). The V end was cut by 8 bases, the J end by 6 bases, with 8 bases between. The germline V gene has CDR1 MDHEN and CDR2 SYDVKM. The CDR3 is 11 residues long. The CDR3 sequence is CASGGGNEQFF. The CDR3 DNA follows: TGTGCCAGCGGTGGGGGCAATGAGCAGTTCTTC.

There are many counts of this clonotype. The V and J genes are TRBV20-1 and TRBJ2-7; TRBD1 matches at 7 bases. Per germline, CDR1 DFQATT and CDR2 SNEGSKA (reference sequence). The trim removed 6 bases at V and 5 bases at J, leaving 13 bases unmatched. CDR3 length: 14 amino acids. This CDR3 reads CSAQRRGDRDEQYF. CDR3 coding DNA: TGCAGTGCCCAGCGGCGCGGCGACAGGGACGAGCAGTACTTC.

This clonotype was observed at least ten times. V and J are TRBV3-1 and TRBJ1-2; TRBD1 might be the D (6 bases). Trimming removed 0 bases at V and 8 bases at J, with 10 bases between. The CDR3 runs 13 residues. Germline-derived CDR1 and CDR2 are LGHDT and YNNKEL (reference sequence). As DNA, the CDR3 is TGTGCCAGCAGCCAAGAGGGGGCCGGAGGCTACACCTTC. It yields the protein CASSQEGAGGYTF.